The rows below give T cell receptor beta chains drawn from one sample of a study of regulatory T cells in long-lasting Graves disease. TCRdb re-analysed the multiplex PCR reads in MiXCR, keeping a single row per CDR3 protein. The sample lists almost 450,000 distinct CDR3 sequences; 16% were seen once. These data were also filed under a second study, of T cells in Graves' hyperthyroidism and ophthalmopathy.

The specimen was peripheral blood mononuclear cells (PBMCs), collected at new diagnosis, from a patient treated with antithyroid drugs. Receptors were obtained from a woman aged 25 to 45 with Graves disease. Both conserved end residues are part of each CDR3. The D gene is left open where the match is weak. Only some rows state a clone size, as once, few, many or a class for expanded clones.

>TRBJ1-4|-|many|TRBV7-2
CASSLQGQGEKLFF
TGTGCCAGCAGCTTACAGGGGCAGGGTGAAAAACTGTTTTTT
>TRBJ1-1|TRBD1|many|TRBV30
CAWSPRPGQGTEAFF
TGTGCCTGGAGTCCCCGCCCGGGACAGGGCACTGAAGCTTTCTTT
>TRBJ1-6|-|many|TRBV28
CASRLQGGSPLHF
TGTGCCAGCAGGCTACAGGGTGGTTCACCCCTCCACTTT
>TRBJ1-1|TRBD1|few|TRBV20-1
CSARDRTGGTEAFF
TGCAGTGCTAGAGATCGGACAGGGGGCACTGAAGCTTTCTTT
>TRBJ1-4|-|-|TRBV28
CASRMGEKPFF
TGTGCCAGCAGGATGGGGGAAAAACCGTTTTTT
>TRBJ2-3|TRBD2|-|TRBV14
CASSPLTGLAGDQHTQYF
TGTGCCAGCAGCCCACTGACTGGGCTAGCGGGAGATCAGCATACGCAGTATTTT
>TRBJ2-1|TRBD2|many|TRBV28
CASSQQTGKRGTSGYNEQFF
TGTGCCAGCAGTCAACAGACAGGGAAGCGTGGGACTAGCGGCTACAATGAGCAGTTCTTC
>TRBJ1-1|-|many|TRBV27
CASSLGRTRLNTEAFF
TGTGCCAGCAGTTTAGGCCGGACACGGTTGAACACTGAAGCTTTCTTT
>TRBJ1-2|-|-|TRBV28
CASSFIDGSYGYTF
TGTGCCAGCAGTTTTATCGACGGGAGCTATGGCTACACCTTC
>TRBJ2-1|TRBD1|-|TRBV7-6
CASSRYISGQGANEQFF
TGTGCCAGCAGCCGTTACATTTCGGGACAGGGGGCAAATGAGCAGTTCTTC
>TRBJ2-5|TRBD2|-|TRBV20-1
CSARAPGGAGEVETQYF
TGCAGTGCTAGAGCTCCGGGTGGTGCGGGGGAGGTCGAGACCCAGTACTTC
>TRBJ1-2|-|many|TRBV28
CASSPTAFRGYTF
TGTGCCAGCAGCCCGACAGCCTTTCGGGGCTACACCTTC
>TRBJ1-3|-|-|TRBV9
CASSVAYFLSGNTIYF
TGTGCCAGCAGCGTAGCTTATTTTCTCTCTGGAAACACCATATATTTT
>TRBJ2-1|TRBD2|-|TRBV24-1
CATSDPSDPGLAGERNEQFF
TGTGCCACCAGTGATCCCTCGGACCCGGGACTAGCGGGAGAGAGGAATGAGCAGTTCTTC
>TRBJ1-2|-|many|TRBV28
CASSPGLSPSYGYTF
TGTGCCAGCAGCCCAGGCCTTTCCCCTTCCTATGGCTACACCTTC
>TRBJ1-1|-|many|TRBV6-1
CASIWGATEAFF
TGTGCCAGCATATGGGGAGCCACTGAAGCTTTCTTT
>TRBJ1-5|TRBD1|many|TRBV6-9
CASSYPGTGYRSNQPQHF
TGTGCCAGCAGTTACCCCGGGACAGGCTATCGTAGCAATCAGCCCCAGCATTTT
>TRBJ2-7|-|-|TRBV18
CASSPSSATSGGYEQYF
TGTGCCAGCTCACCTTCTTCGGCGACTAGTGGAGGCTACGAGCAGTACTTC
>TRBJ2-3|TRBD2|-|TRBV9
CASSVVAGGWADTQYF
TGTGCCAGCAGCGTAGTTGCGGGAGGTTGGGCAGATACGCAGTATTTT
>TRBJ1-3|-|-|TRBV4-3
CASSQCGACGNTIYF
TGCGCCAGCAGCCAATGTGGGGCTTGTGGAAACACCATATATTTT
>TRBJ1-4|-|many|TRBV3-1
CASSHSYGGNEKLFF
TGTGCCAGCAGCCACTCATACGGGGGAAATGAAAAACTGTTTTTT
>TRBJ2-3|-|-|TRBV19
CASRGLGTTDTQYF
TGTGCCTCCAGGGGTTTAGGGACCACAGATACGCAGTATTTT
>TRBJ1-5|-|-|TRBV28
CASSWTFDQPQHF
TGTGCCAGCAGCTGGACTTTCGATCAGCCCCAGCATTTT
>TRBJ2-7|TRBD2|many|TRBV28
CASSLGASGAGEQYF
TGTGCCAGCAGCCTCGGGGCTAGCGGGGCCGGGGAGCAGTACTTC
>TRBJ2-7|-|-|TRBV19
CASSSSQGGLYEQYF
TGTGCCAGTAGTAGTTCGCAGGGGGGACTCTACGAGCAGTACTTC
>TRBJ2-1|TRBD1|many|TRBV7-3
CASSRSPPGQMGYNEQFF
TGTGCCAGCAGCCGCTCGCCACCGGGACAGATGGGTTACAATGAGCAGTTCTTC
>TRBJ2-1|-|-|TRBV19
CASSSERQFF
TGTGCCAGTAGTAGCGAGAGGCAGTTCTTC
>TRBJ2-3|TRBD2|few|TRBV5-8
CASTWGGRDTQYF
TGTGCCAGCACTTGGGGCGGGAGGGATACGCAGTATTTT
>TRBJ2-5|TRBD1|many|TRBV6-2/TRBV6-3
CASSIPGQQETQYF
TGTGCCAGCAGTATACCGGGACAGCAAGAGACCCAGTACTTC
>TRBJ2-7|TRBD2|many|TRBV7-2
CASSPGGGLNEQYF
TGTGCCAGCAGCCCCGGGGGAGGGCTCAACGAGCAGTACTTC
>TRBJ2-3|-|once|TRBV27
CASSLLDRQWSPDTQYF
TGTGCCAGCAGTTTATTGGATCGACAGTGGAGTCCAGATACGCAGTATTTT
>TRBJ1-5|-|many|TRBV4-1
CASSQDSGANQPQHF
TGCGCCAGCAGCCAAGATTCAGGGGCCAATCAGCCCCAGCATTTT
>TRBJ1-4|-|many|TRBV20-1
CSAPGSTDRKLFF
TGCAGTGCCCCGGGGTCGACCGACCGAAAACTGTTTTTT
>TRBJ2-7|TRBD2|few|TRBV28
CASSLLNGRTLEQYF
TGTGCCAGCAGTTTATTGAACGGGAGGACCCTCGAGCAGTACTTC
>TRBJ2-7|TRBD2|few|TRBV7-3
CASSSLRQPGLAESPYEQYF
TGTGCCAGCAGCTCCCTTCGACAGCCCGGACTAGCGGAGAGCCCCTACGAGCAGTACTTC
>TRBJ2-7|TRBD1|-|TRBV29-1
CSVEEDRGYEQYF
TGCAGCGTTGAAGAGGACAGGGGCTACGAGCAGTACTTC
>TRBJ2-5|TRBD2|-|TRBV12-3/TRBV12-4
CASSLKSSGRSETQYF
TGTGCCAGCAGTTTAAAGTCTAGCGGGAGATCGGAGACCCAGTACTTC
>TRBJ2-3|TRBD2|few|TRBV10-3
CAISERTSGSADTQYF
TGTGCCATCAGTGAAAGGACTAGCGGGAGTGCAGATACGCAGTATTTT
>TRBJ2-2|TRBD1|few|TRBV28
CASSLGQGVYTGELFF
TGTGCCAGCAGCTTGGGGCAGGGGGTATACACCGGGGAGCTGTTTTTT
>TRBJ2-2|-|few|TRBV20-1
CSARGLTGNTGELFF
TGCAGTGCTAGAGGATTGACAGGGAACACCGGGGAGCTGTTTTTT
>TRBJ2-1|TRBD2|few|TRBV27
CASKSGLAGGGNEQFF
TGTGCCAGCAAGAGCGGACTAGCGGGAGGGGGGAATGAGCAGTTCTTC
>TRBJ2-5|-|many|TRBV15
CATSRSEAPGFSETQYF
TGTGCCACCAGCAGATCAGAGGCCCCGGGATTCTCGGAGACCCAGTACTTC